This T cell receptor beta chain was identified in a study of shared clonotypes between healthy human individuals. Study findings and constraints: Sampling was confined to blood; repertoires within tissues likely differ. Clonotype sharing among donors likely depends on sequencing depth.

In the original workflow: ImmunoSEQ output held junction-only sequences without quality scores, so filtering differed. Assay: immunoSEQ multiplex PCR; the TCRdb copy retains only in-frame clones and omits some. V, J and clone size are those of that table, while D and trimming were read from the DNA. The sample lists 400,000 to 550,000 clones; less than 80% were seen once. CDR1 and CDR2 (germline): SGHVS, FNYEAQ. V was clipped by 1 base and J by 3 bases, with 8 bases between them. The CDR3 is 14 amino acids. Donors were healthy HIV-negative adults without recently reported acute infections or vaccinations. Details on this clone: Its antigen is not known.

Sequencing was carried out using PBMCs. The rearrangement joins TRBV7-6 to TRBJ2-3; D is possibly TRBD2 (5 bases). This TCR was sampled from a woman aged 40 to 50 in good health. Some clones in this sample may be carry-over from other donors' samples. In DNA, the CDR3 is TGTGCCAGCAGCTTAGAACTAGAAACAGATACGCAGTATTTT. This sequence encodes CASSLELETDTQYF. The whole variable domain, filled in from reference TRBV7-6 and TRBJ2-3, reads GAGVSQSPRYKVTKRGQDVALRCDPISGHVSLYWYRQALGQGPEFLTYFNYEAQQDKSGLPNDRFSAERPEGSISTLTIQRTEQRDSAMYRCASSLELETDTQYFGPGTRLTVL.